These 27 T cell receptor beta chains came from one sample sequenced in a study of cytomegalovirus exposure and HLA in healthy donors. The study ran its PCR with 60 Vbeta and 13 Jbeta primers. The table came from immunoSEQ multiplex PCR; TCRdb's copy has only in-frame clones and leaves some out. The table lists approximately 130,000 clones, roughly 70% of them singletons, with under 3.5% in the top ten. The sample was PBMCs. These receptors originate from a man aged 25-45 years in good health and CMV-seronegative.

The rearrangement uses TRBV10-3 and TRBJ2-7, with 8 bases lining up with TRBD1. The CDR3 spans 14 residues. CDR1 and CDR2 from the germline V gene are ENHRY and SYGVKD. V shed 8 bases, J shed 2 bases, and the junction held 8 bases outside the gene matches. As DNA, the CDR3 is TGTGCCATCGGTCTGGAACAGGGGGCCTACGAGCAGTACTTC. It encodes CAIGLEQGAYEQYF.

The chain uses TRBV5-6 and TRBJ2-7; 10 positions match TRBD1. The germline gives CDR1 SGHDT, CDR2 YYEEEE. J was trimmed by 7 bases and V by 0 bases; bases with no gene match: 13. The CDR3 has 17 residues. CDR3 amino acids: CASSLGPGTGAFWEQYF. DNA of the CDR3: TGTGCCAGCAGCTTGGGTCCCGGGACAGGGGCTTTCTGGGAGCAGTACTTC.

The chain employs TRBV13 and TRBJ1-1; 11 nucleotides match TRBD1. V shed 6 bases, J shed 8 bases, and the junction held 8 bases outside the gene matches. Per germline, CDR1 PRHDT and CDR2 FYEKMQ (reference sequence). The CDR3 consists of 14 residues. The CDR3, as DNA: TGTGCCAGCAGACCGGGGACAGGGGGTAGGGAAGCTTTCTTT. This gives the protein CASRPGTGGREAFF.

V is TRBV28 and J is TRBJ1-2; weak D call: TRBD1 (5 bases). Between the trimmed V and J ends, which lost 6 bases and 4 bases, there was a span of 21 bases. The CDR3 runs to 16 residues. CDR1 and CDR2 from the germline V gene are MDHEN and SYDVKM. The CDR3 loop reads CASSPAKVQGGYGYTF. The CDR3 DNA follows: TGTGCCAGCAGCCCCGCTAAAGTTCAGGGTGGCTATGGCTACACCTTC.

The chain joins TRBV4-1 to TRBJ1-1; perhaps TRBD1 as D (6 bases). The CDR3 sequence is 18 residues long. Germline V gives CDR1 MGHRA, CDR2 YSYEKL. V lost 1 base to trimming and J lost 2 bases, with 20 bases between them. The CDR3 DNA is TGCGCCAGCAGCCAAGGCAGCCCGTGGGGGGGGCCTAACACTGAAGCTTTCTTT. Residues: CASSQGSPWGGPNTEAFF.

The rearrangement uses TRBV29-1 and TRBJ1-2, with 7 bases lining up with TRBD1. Germline V gene data show CDR1 as SQVTM and CDR2 as ANQGSEA. The V gene end was trimmed by 6 bases and the J gene end by 1 base; junction bases not matched to a gene: 11. The CDR3 totals 15 residues. In DNA form, the CDR3 reads TGCAGCGTCCGGGACAGAGTTGAATTTAACTATGGCTACACCTTC. This translates into CSVRDRVEFNYGYTF.

The chain joins TRBV5-1 to TRBJ2-7; no reliable D call. The CDR3 is 13 residues long. Deletions cut 5 bases from V and 6 bases from J, with 15 bases between. Germline V CDR1 and CDR2: SGHRS, YFSETQ. This CDR3 reads CASSFGSVSEQYF. The CDR3 nucleotides read TGCGCCAGCAGTTTCGGGTCAGTTAGCGAGCAGTACTTC.

This chain uses TRBV2 with TRBJ2-7; D is unclear. The CDR3 covers 13 residues. The ends were cut back, 3 bases at V and 7 bases at J, with 13 bases in the middle. Per germline, CDR1 SNHLY and CDR2 FYNNEI. CDR3 in DNA: TGTGCCAGCAGTGACCACCTCGAGAGGGAGCAGTACTTC. It translates to CASSDHLEREQYF.

This clone was counted a single time. The chain carries TRBV30 and TRBJ1-1; tentatively, D is TRBD1 (5 bases). Per germline, CDR1 GTSNPN and CDR2 SVGIG (reference sequence). The length of the CDR3 is 13 residues. Trimming removed 2 bases from V and 4 bases from J, with 11 bases in between. This chain's CDR3 is CAWSLQGPTEAFF. The CDR3 nucleotides are TGTGCCTGGAGTCTTCAGGGTCCCACTGAAGCTTTCTTT.

CDR3 DNA sequence: TGCGCCAGTTATGGCTCGACAGAGCACACTGAAGCTTTCTTT. Translating gives CASYGSTEHTEAFF. The J gene is TRBJ1-1, the V gene TRBV23-1, with D tentatively TRBD1 (5 bases). TRBV23-1 belongs to the ORF category, with a function that is uncertain. V was pared by 9 bases and J by 3 bases, with 17 bases between. CDR3 length equals 14 residues.

The chain links TRBV7-3 to TRBJ2-5, with TRBD2 matching over 14 bases. Trimming took 1 base from V and 2 from J; bases not matched to a gene: 3. This CDR3 has 17 residues. CDR1 is SGHTA, CDR2 FQGTGA, per germline. In nucleotides, the CDR3 is TGTGCCAGCAGCTTAATGGGGACTAGCGGGGGACAAGAGACCCAGTACTTC. Residues: CASSLMGTSGGQETQYF.

The V call is TRBV5-4, the J call TRBJ2-7; D is possibly TRBD2 (6 bases). The CDR3 extends over 14 amino acids. Germline values: CDR1 SGHNT, CDR2 YYREEE (reference sequence). The V gene lost 4 bases and the J gene lost 7 bases, with 18 bases spanning the gap. CDR3 sequence reads: CASSREGLADEQYF. In DNA, the CDR3 is TGTGCCAGCAGCCGCGAGGGGTTAGCGGATGAGCAGTACTTC.

CDR3 region: CASRRSRELADTQYF. CDR3 sequence (DNA): TGTGCCAGCAGGCGGTCGCGGGAGTTAGCTGATACGCAGTATTTT. This rearrangement joins TRBV6-5 to TRBJ2-3; 7 bases are a match to TRBD2. The CDR3 has 15 residues. Germline loops: CDR1 MNHEY, CDR2 SVGAGI. V shed 6 bases, J shed 6 bases, and the junction held 12 bases outside the gene matches.

This clone was found a few times. The chain links TRBV5-1 to TRBJ1-1; tentatively, D is TRBD1 (6 bases). The CDR3 covers 13 residues. Germline V CDR1 and CDR2: SGHRS, YFSETQ. Trimming took 2 bases from V and 3 from J, leaving 8 bases between them. CDR3 in amino acids: CASSLRTDTEAFF. CDR3 nucleotide sequence: TGCGCCAGCAGCTTAAGGACAGACACTGAAGCTTTCTTT.

The chain uses TRBV7-2 and TRBJ2-7; 8 bases are a match to TRBD1. The germline CDR1 and CDR2 sequences are SGHTA and FQGNSA. The CDR3 is made up of 16 amino acids. The junction had 13 bases not matched to a gene; V was cut back by 5 bases and J by 4 bases. The CDR3 region is CASSPRGTGAPYEQYF. Written as DNA, the CDR3 is TGTGCCAGCAGCCCCAGAGGGACAGGCGCCCCTTACGAGCAGTACTTC.

This rearrangement joins TRBV7-3 to TRBJ2-2; TRBD1 matches at 11 bases. The CDR3 contains 16 residues. V trimming: 8 bases; J trimming: 2 bases; junction bases outside the gene matches: 7. Germline V gene lookup returns CDR1 SGHTA and CDR2 FQGTGA. CDR3 in amino acids: CASGQGALINTGELFF. CDR3 nucleotide sequence: TGTGCCAGCGGACAGGGGGCCCTAATTAACACCGGGGAGCTGTTTTTT.

The rearrangement joins TRBV27 to TRBJ1-5; no clear D gene. Between the trimmed V and J ends, which lost 0 bases and 0 bases, there was a span of 12 bases. The germline gives CDR1 MNHEY, CDR2 SMNVEV (reference sequence). CDR3 length: 17 amino acids. CDR3 nucleotides: TGTGCCAGCAGTTTATCCGAGGGAAGGGATAGCAATCAGCCCCAGCATTTT. Translation gives CASSLSEGRDSNQPQHF.

This clone was seen once. The chain joins TRBV4-2 to TRBJ2-7; the D gene is possibly TRBD2 (6 bases). This CDR3 has 16 amino acids. V lost 5 bases to trimming and J lost 2 bases, with 19 bases between them. Germline CDR1 is LGHNA and CDR2 is YNFKEQ. The CDR3 DNA is TGTGCCAGCAGCAAGGGTCAGGGCGGGACGACCTACGAGCAGTACTTC. Translating gives CASSKGQGGTTYEQYF.

The chain carries TRBV5-6 and TRBJ2-7; TRBD1 might be the D (6 bases). V shed 6 bases and J shed 0 bases, with 25 bases lying between them. Germline CDR1 reads SGHDT; CDR2 reads YYEEEE. CDR3 length equals 18 residues. The CDR3: CASIKRLGLDSLSYEQYF. The CDR3 nucleotides are TGTGCCAGCATCAAAAGATTAGGACTGGACAGCCTCTCCTACGAGCAGTACTTC. Based on the CDR3 plus reference TRBV5-6 and TRBJ2-7, the full variable domain is DAGVTQSPTHLIKTRGQQVTLRCSPKSGHDTVSWYQQALGQGPQFIFQYYEEEERQRGNFPDRFSGHQFPNYSSELNVNALLLGDSALYLCASIKRLGLDSLSYEQYFGPGTRLTVT.

This clone occurred a few times. The chain is built from TRBV6-6 and TRBJ1-1, with 7 bases lining up with TRBD1. There are 15 residues in the CDR3. Trimming at V came to 5 bases and at J to 4 bases, leaving 10 bases not matched to a gene. From germline, CDR1 is MNHNY and CDR2 SVGAGI (reference sequence). CDR3 in DNA: TGTGCCAGCAGTGGGCGACAGGGTGGGGGCACTGAAGCTTTCTTT. This sequence encodes CASSGRQGGGTEAFF.

The chain employs TRBV28 and TRBJ1-4; 7 nucleotides match TRBD1. J was trimmed by 5 bases and V by 7 bases; bases with no gene match: 4. The CDR3 contains 13 residues. Germline V CDR1 and CDR2: MDHEN, SYDVKM. For the CDR3, the DNA is TGTGCCAGCACAGGGGGGAGCAATGAAAAACTGTTTTTT. It yields the protein CASTGGSNEKLFF.

The J gene is TRBJ1-4, the V gene TRBV4-1; D gene ambiguous. With 0 bases removed from V and 1 base from J, the gap between germline ends came to 6 bases. The CDR3 is 15 amino acids. CDR1 is MGHRA, CDR2 YSYEKL, per germline. CDR3 sequence: CASSQDPRTNEKLFF. Written as DNA, the CDR3 is TGCGCCAGCAGCCAAGATCCGCGAACTAATGAAAAACTGTTTTTT.

This clone was detected a few times. CDR3 in amino acids: CASSQVATDTQYF. The CDR3, as DNA: TGTGCCAGCAGTCAGGTTGCCACAGATACGCAGTATTTT. The chain recombines TRBV6-5 with TRBJ2-3; D is ambiguous. The CDR3 loop spans 13 amino acids. The germline V gene has CDR1 MNHEY and CDR2 SVGAGI. Trimming left V 5 bases short and J 2 bases short, with 8 bases between.

The chain is built from TRBV2 and TRBJ1-2; D unresolved. This CDR3 spans 11 amino acids. Looked up from germline, CDR1 is SNHLY and CDR2 is FYNNEI. V lost 7 bases, J lost 8 bases, and 11 bases lay in between. Here the CDR3 DNA reads TGTGCCAGCAAGAGGGTGGAAGGCTACACCTTC. Translating gives CASKRVEGYTF.

The CDR3 bases are TGTGCCAGCAGCAAGCAGGAGAACACTGAAGCTTTCTTT. Its translation is CASSKQENTEAFF. The chain uses TRBV7-2 and TRBJ1-1; D not resolved. The CDR3 is 13 residues long. With 5 bases removed from V and 1 base from J, the gap between germline ends came to 8 bases. Looked up from germline, CDR1 is SGHTA and CDR2 is FQGNSA.

The chain links TRBV6-1 to TRBJ2-3; 8 bases are a match to TRBD2. The V segment lost 8 bases and the J segment 2 bases; nucleotides outside the gene matches: 6. The length of the CDR3 is 14 residues. Germline V gene data show CDR1 as MNHNS and CDR2 as SASEGT. This CDR3 reads CASALLAVTDTQYF. In DNA form, the CDR3 reads TGTGCCAGCGCCCTACTAGCGGTCACAGATACGCAGTATTTT.

There are a few counts of this clone. The genes are TRBV27 and TRBJ1-2; 7 nucleotides agree with TRBD1. Trimming cost V 6 bases and J 4 bases; bases outside gene matches: 8. CDR1 and CDR2 from the germline V gene are MNHEY and SMNVEV (reference sequence). This CDR3 has 14 residues. In nucleotides, the CDR3 is TGTGCCAGCAGCGAGCGTAACAGGGGCTATGGCTACACCTTC. Translation: CASSERNRGYGYTF.